There are a few counts of the clone carrying this TCR beta chain. Its matching antigen is unknown. This entry belongs to a study of T-cell memory formation after mild COVID-19. Regarding the study as a whole: The main location of contracting CD4+ clones was CM and EM, and that of contracting CD8+ clones was EMRA. Later expanders leaned CD4+, whereas day 15 to 85 contracting clones were balanced CD4/CD8. Pre-infection memory showed some responding clones, and this suggested that cross-reactive memory joined.

The authors produced TCR alpha and TCR beta cDNA libraries with sample barcodes and UMIs by 5'RACE using constant-segment primers. TCRdb independently ran MiXCR on the 5' RACE reads; one entry per CDR3 protein. The data show approximately 300,000 distinct CDR3 sequences, 15% to 20% seen once. Sequencing was carried out using PBMCs or a T cell subset sorted from them (not recorded which). This clonotype was sampled from a man between 18 and 29 years old who had mild COVID-19 (a few samples of this study predate the infection). Cell type and time point are not known.

The CDR3, as DNA: TGCAGCGTTGAAGATCTTGGGGTTAGGGAGTTCTTC. Residues: CSVEDLGVREFF. This chain joins TRBV29-1 and TRBJ2-1; D is undetermined. The germline gives CDR1 SQVTM, CDR2 ANQGSEA. The length of the CDR3 is 12 residues. Trimming stripped 0 bases from V and 14 bases from J, with 14 bases between.